This TCR beta chain is drawn from a study of shared clonotypes between healthy human individuals. Study-wide context: A couple of female and three male donors aged 18 to 49 were enrolled. CD4 naive cells filled three plates per donor, CD4 memory three, CD8 naive two and CD8 memory one.

Trimming took off 7 bases at V and 3 bases at J, with 13 bases between the two ends. Germline V gene sequence: CDR1 SGHNT, CDR2 YYREEE (reference sequence). This CDR3 is 14 amino acids long. Only in-frame clones appear in the TCRdb table, and some are missing; sequencing was by immunoSEQ multiplex PCR. The data contain 2 million to 2.5 million clones, nearly 97% of them singletons. Subsets obtained from CD4+ cells comprised CD45RA+ naive and CD45RA-negative memory cells. The genes are TRBV5-4 and TRBJ2-2; D possibly corresponds to TRBD2 (6 bases). The sequence was obtained from a man between 18 and 35 years old in good health. The sample comprised naive CD4+ T cells sorted from blood. Subset: CD45RA+ positively selected. CDR3 sequence (DNA): TGTGCCAGCCACCGGGACTCCTACACCGGGGAGCTGTTTTTT. This codes for CASHRDSYTGELFF.